Listed below are T cell receptor beta chains from one sample, sequenced in a study of T cells in localized non-small cell lung cancer. Profiling relied on immunoSEQ multiplex PCR, and the TCRdb table lists in-frame clones only, not all of them. The sample consists of roughly 25,000 clones, around nine tenths of them appearing once. The sample in question was peripheral blood, obtained before any cancer treatment. All receptors come from a woman aged 40-75 years with stage I lung adenocarcinoma. CDR3s include the opening cysteine and the closing phenylalanine or tryptophan. D genes are given only for firm matches. A row's size may be missing; if present it is once, few, many or a size class.

abundance | d_gene | j_gene | v_gene | CDR3nt | CDR3aa
- | - | TRBJ1-4 | TRBV11-2 | TGTGCCAGCAGGTTCCGTCCAGGGACTAATGAAAAACTGTTTTTT | CASRFRPGTNEKLFF
- | - | TRBJ2-3 | TRBV9 | TGTGCCAGCAGCGCCAACGGGGCTAGCACAGATACGCAGTATTTT | CASSANGASTDTQYF
- | - | TRBJ2-5 | TRBV2 | TGTGCCACACGGCCGCTCTCGGGGGTGAAGACCCAGTACTTC | CATRPLSGVKTQYF
- | TRBD1 | TRBJ2-7 | TRBV5-1 | TGCGCCAGCAGCCTAGAGTACACAGGGGGCAGGTCCTACGAGCAGTACTTC | CASSLEYTGGRSYEQYF
- | TRBD1 | TRBJ1-5 | TRBV30 | TGTGCCTGGAACCCGGGACAGAGCAATCAGCCCCAGCATTTT | CAWNPGQSNQPQHF
- | TRBD2 | TRBJ2-7 | TRBV7-9 | TGTGCCAGCAGCCCGAGCGGGAGTAGTTACGAGCAGTACTTC | CASSPSGSSYEQYF
- | TRBD2 | TRBJ2-3 | TRBV11-2 | TGTGCCAGCAGCTTAGTTCCGAGAGCGGGAGGCTCAGATACGCAGTATTTT | CASSLVPRAGGSDTQYF
- | TRBD1 | TRBJ2-5 | TRBV27 | TGTGCCAGCAGTATCCAGGGGGAATCGGAGACCCAGTACTTC | CASSIQGESETQYF
- | - | TRBJ2-1 | TRBV18 | TGTGCCAGCTCACCGCAGGGCTACAATGAGCAGTTCTTC | CASSPQGYNEQFF
- | - | TRBJ1-4 | TRBV10-3 | TGTGCCACGAACGACCGGGGGGATGAAAAACTGTTTTTT | CATNDRGDEKLFF
- | TRBD2 | TRBJ2-1 | TRBV15 | TGTGCCACCAGCCCTTTTGGCGGGAGGGGACACGCTACTCTGGGCTACAATGAGCAGTTCTTC | CATSPFGGRGHATLGYNEQFF
- | - | TRBJ2-5 | TRBV7-8 | TGTGCCAGCAGCTTCCGGGGAACGGGCGAGACCCAGTACTTC | CASSFRGTGETQYF
few | - | TRBJ1-3 | TRBV6-6 | TGTGCCAGCAGGAAGGCCAACTCTGGAAACACCATATATTTT | CASRKANSGNTIYF
- | TRBD1 | TRBJ1-2 | TRBV6-6 | TGTGCCAGCAGTTACTTGGGACAGAACTATGGCTACACCTTC | CASSYLGQNYGYTF
- | - | TRBJ2-1 | TRBV27 | TGTGCCAGCAGTCTACAGAATTTGAGGAATGAGCAGTTCTTC | CASSLQNLRNEQFF
- | - | TRBJ2-7 | TRBV11-2 | TGTGCCAGCAGCAGCGTGAGGGAGTACGAGCAGTACTTC | CASSSVREYEQYF
- | TRBD2 | TRBJ2-1 | TRBV7-8 | TGTGCCAGCAGCTTAGTTGGGGGGGGTAGAGGGTCCTACAATGAGCAGTTCTTC | CASSLVGGGRGSYNEQFF
- | - | TRBJ2-1 | TRBV2 | TGTGCCAGCGGGGGGAATGAGCAGTTCTTC | CASGGNEQFF
- | - | TRBJ1-2 | TRBV28 | TGTGCCAGCAGTTTCGGAGATACTGGCTACACCTTC | CASSFGDTGYTF
- | - | TRBJ2-3 | TRBV28 | TGTGCCAGCAATCCCGCGGGAGATACGCAGTATTTT | CASNPAGDTQYF
- | - | TRBJ2-7 | TRBV28 | TGTGCCAGCAGTTTAAAGGGGTACGAGCAGTACTTC | CASSLKGYEQYF
- | TRBD1 | TRBJ1-3 | TRBV9 | TGTGCCAGCAGCGTCCTGACTGGGACAGGGGCCGGAAACACCATATATTTT | CASSVLTGTGAGNTIYF
- | TRBD2 | TRBJ2-1 | TRBV7-3 | TGTGCCAGCAGCTTATCTAGCGGGTTATACAATGAGCAGTTCTTC | CASSLSSGLYNEQFF
- | - | TRBJ2-2 | TRBV6-5 | TGTGCCAGCAGTTACTCAGGCAGTGATCCCTCCGGGGAGCTGTTTTTT | CASSYSGSDPSGELFF
- | TRBD2 | TRBJ2-1 | TRBV28 | TGTGCCAGCAGTGACCCGGGACTAGCGGGAGACCCAGACTTCGACAATGAGCAGTTCTTC | CASSDPGLAGDPDFDNEQFF
- | TRBD2 | TRBJ2-7 | TRBV5-1 | TGCGCCAGCAGCTCTCGACTAGCGGGAGGTAACTACGAGCAGTACTTC | CASSSRLAGGNYEQYF